This entry is about one TCR beta chain. Assay: immunoSEQ multiplex PCR; the TCRdb copy retains only in-frame clones and omits some. The sample includes about 660,000 clones, roughly 88% of them seen just once. This entry belongs to a study of shared T cell receptors in the human thymus. The CDR3 contains 15 residues. Trimming at V came to 6 bases and at J to 2 bases, leaving 8 bases not matched to a gene. Germline V gene sequence: CDR1 LNHDA, CDR2 SQIVND (reference sequence). The same data also contributed to another study, on human thymus T cells.

The chain has TRBV19 and TRBJ2-3; 7 bases align to TRBD2. The receptor was isolated from a boy in the first two years of life with a congenital heart defect. The sequenced material came from thymocytes. The CDR3 region has the DNA TGTGCCAGTAGAGCGCGAGCGGGAAACACAGATACGCAGTATTTT. Protein product: CASRARAGNTDTQYF.